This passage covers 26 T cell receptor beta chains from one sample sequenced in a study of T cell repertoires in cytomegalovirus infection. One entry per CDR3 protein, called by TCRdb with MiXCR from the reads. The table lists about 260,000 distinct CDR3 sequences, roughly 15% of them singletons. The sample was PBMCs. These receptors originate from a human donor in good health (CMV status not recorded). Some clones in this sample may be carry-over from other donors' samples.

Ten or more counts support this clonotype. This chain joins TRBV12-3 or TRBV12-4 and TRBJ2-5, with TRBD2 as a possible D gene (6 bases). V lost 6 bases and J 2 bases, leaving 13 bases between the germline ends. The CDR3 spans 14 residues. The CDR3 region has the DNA TGTGCCAGCAGACCGAACCGGGAGCAAGAGACCCAGTACTTC. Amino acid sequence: CASRPNREQETQYF.

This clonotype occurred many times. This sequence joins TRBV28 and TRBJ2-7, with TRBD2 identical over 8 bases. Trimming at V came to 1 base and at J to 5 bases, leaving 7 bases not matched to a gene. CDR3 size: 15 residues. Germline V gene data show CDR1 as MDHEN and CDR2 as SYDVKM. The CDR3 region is CASSLSGGTSNEQYF. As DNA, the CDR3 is TGTGCCAGCAGTTTATCGGGGGGGACATCTAACGAGCAGTACTTC.

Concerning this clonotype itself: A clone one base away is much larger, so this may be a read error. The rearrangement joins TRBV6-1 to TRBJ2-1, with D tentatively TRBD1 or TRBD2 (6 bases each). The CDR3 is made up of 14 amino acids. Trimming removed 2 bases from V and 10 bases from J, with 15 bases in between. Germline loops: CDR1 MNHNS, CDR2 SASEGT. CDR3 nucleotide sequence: TGTGCCAGCAGTGAAAGGGTCGGGGGCAGAGAGCAGTTCTTC. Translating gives CASSERVGGREQFF.

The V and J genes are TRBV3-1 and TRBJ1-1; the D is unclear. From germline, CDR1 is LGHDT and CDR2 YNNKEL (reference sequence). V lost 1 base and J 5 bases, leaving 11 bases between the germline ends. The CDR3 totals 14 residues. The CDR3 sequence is CASSQVGSGTEAFF. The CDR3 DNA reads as TGTGCCAGCAGCCAAGTTGGGTCGGGGACTGAAGCTTTCTTT.

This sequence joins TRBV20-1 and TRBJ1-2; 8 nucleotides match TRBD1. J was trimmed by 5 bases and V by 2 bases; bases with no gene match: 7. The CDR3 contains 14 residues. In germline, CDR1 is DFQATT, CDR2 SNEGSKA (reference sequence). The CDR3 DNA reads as TGCAGTGCTAGAAAGACAGGGGAGCGGTATGGCTACACCTTC. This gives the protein CSARKTGERYGYTF.

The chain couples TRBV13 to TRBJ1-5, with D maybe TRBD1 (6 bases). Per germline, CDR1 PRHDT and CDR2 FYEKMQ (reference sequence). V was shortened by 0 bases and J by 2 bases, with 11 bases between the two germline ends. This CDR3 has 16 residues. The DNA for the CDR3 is TGTGCCAGCAGCTTAGGGGCACAGGGTCGCAATCAGCCCCAGCATTTT. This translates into CASSLGAQGRNQPQHF. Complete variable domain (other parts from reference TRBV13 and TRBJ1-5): AAGVIQSPRHLIKEKRETATLKCYPIPRHDTVYWYQQGPGQDPQFLISFYEKMQSDKGSIPDRFSAQQFSDYHSELNMSSLELGDSALYFCASSLGAQGRNQPQHFGDGTRLSIL.

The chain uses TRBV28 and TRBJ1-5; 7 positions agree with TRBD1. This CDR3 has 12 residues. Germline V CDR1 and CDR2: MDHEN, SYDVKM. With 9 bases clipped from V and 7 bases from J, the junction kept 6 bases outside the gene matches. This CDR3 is CASQGEVQPQHF. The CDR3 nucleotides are TGTGCCAGTCAGGGGGAGGTGCAGCCCCAGCATTTT.

The CDR3 is CASSSQKTGANGVGYTF. In DNA form, the CDR3 reads TGTGCCAGCAGCAGCCAAAAAACAGGGGCGAATGGTGTTGGCTACACCTTC. The rearrangement uses TRBV28 and TRBJ1-2, with 7 bases matching TRBD1. The V segment lost 6 bases and the J segment 7 bases; nucleotides outside the gene matches: 20. The length of the CDR3 is 17 residues. Germline lookup yields CDR1 MDHEN and CDR2 SYDVKM.

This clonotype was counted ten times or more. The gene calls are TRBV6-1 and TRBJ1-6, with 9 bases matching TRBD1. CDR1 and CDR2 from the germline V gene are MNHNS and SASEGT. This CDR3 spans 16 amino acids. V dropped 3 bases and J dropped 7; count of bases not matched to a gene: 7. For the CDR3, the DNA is TGTGCCAGCAGTGACTACCCGGGACAGGGAAATTCACCCCTCCACTTT. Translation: CASSDYPGQGNSPLHF.

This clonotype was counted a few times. As DNA, the CDR3 is TGTGCCAGCAGCTTAGTGCTGCAAGAGACCCAGTACTTC. Translating gives CASSLVLQETQYF. The chain uses TRBV7-9 and TRBJ2-5; D is ambiguous. The CDR3 extends over 13 amino acids. Looked up from germline, CDR1 is SEHNR and CDR2 is FQNEAQ (reference sequence). The V end lost 1 base, the J end lost 2 bases, and 5 bases lay between the germline ends.

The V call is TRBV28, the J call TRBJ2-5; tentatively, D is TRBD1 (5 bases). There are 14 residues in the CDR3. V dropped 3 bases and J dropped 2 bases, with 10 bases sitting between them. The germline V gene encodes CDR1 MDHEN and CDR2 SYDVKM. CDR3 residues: CASSFPRTQETQYF. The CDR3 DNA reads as TGTGCCAGCAGTTTTCCTCGGACACAAGAGACCCAGTACTTC. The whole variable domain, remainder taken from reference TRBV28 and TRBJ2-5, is DVKVTQSSRYLVKRTGEKVFLECVQDMDHENMFWYRQDPGLGLRLIYFSYDVKMKEKGDIPEGYSVSREKKERFSLILESASTNQTSMYLCASSFPRTQETQYFGPGTRLLVL.

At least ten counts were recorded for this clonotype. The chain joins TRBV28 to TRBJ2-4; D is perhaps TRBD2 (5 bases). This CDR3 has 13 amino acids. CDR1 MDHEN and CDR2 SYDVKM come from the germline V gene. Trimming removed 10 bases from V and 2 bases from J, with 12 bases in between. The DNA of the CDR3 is TGTGCCACCGAAGCCGGGACCAAAAACATTCAGTACTTC. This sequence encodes CATEAGTKNIQYF.

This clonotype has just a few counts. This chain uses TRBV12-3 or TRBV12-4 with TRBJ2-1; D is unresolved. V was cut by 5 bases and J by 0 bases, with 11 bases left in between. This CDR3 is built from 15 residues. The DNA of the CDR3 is TGTGCCAGCAGTGTTTTTGCCATCTCCTACAATGAGCAGTTCTTC. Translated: CASSVFAISYNEQFF.

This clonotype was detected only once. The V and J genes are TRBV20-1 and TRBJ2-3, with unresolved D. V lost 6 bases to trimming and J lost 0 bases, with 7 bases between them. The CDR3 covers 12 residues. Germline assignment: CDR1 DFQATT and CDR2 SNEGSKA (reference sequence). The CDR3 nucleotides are TGCAGTGCCGCCGTTAGCACAGATACGCAGTATTTT. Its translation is CSAAVSTDTQYF.

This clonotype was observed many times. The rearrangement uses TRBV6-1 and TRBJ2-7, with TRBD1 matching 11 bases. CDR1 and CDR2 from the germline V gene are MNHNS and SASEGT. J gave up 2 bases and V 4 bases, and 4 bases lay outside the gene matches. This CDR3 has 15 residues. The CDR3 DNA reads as TGTGCCAGCAGTGGGACAGGGGGCCTAACCTACGAGCAGTACTTC. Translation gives CASSGTGGLTYEQYF.

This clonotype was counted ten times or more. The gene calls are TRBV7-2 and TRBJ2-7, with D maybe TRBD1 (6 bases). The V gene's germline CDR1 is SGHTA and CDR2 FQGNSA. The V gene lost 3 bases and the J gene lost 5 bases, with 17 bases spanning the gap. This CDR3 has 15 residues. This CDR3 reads CASSFDNRVFNEQYF. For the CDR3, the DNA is TGTGCCAGCAGCTTTGATAACAGGGTATTCAACGAGCAGTACTTC.

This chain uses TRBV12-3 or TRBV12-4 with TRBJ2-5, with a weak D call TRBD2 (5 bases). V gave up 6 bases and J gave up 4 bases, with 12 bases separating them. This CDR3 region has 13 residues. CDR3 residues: CASSVNRGETQYF. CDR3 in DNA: TGTGCCAGCAGCGTCAACCGGGGAGAGACCCAGTACTTC.

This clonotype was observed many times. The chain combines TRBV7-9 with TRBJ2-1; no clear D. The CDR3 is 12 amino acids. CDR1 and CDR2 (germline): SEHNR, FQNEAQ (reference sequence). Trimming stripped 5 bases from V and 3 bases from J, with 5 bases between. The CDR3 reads CASSQNYNEQFF. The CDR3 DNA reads TGTGCCAGCAGCCAAAACTACAATGAGCAGTTCTTC.

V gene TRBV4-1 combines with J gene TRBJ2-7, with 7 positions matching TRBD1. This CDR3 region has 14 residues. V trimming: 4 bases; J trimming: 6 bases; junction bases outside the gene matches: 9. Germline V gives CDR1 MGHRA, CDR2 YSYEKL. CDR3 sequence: CASSPGKGAGEQYF. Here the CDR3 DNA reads TGCGCCAGCAGCCCGGGAAAGGGGGCGGGCGAGCAGTACTTC.

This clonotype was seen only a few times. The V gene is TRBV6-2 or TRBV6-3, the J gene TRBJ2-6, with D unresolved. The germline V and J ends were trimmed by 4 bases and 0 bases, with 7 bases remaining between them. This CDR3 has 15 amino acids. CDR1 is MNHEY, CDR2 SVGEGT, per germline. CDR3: CASSSWGSGANVLTF. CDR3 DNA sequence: TGTGCCAGCAGTTCCTGGGGCTCTGGGGCCAACGTCCTGACTTTC.

The DNA for the CDR3 is TGTGCCAGCAGTCCTCTGGCGGATTTGGGGGAGCTGTTTTTT. Its protein is CASSPLADLGELFF. The chain recombines TRBV6-1 with TRBJ2-2, with D unclear. The CDR3 is 14 residues long. The germline V gene encodes CDR1 MNHNS and CDR2 SASEGT. Trimming removed 5 bases at V and 8 bases at J, with 15 bases between.

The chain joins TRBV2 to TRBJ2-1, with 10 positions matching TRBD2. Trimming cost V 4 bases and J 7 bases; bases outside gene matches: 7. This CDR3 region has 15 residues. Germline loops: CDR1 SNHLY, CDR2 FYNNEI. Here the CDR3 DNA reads TGTGCCAGCAGTGCCCAACTAGCGGGGACTAATGAGCAGTTCTTC. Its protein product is CASSAQLAGTNEQFF.

DNA for the CDR3: TGTGCCAGCAGCCCTAGGGGACAGAACAATGAGCAGTTCTTC. Encoded protein: CASSPRGQNNEQFF. This chain uses TRBV27 with TRBJ2-1; TRBD1 matches 7 bases. Germline lookup yields CDR1 MNHEY and CDR2 SMNVEV (reference sequence). The CDR3 loop spans 14 amino acids. J was trimmed by 5 bases and V by 6 bases; bases with no gene match: 7.

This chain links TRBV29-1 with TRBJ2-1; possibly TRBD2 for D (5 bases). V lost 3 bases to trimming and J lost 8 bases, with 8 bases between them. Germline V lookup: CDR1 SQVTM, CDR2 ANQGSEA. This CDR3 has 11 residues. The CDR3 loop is CSVEWRDEQFF. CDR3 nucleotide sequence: TGCAGCGTTGAGTGGCGGGATGAGCAGTTCTTC.

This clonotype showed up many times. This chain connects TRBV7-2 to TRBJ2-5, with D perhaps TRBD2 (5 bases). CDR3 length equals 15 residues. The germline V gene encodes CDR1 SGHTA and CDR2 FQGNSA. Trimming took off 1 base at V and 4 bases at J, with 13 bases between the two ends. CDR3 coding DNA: TGTGCCAGCAGCTTAGGAGGGTCCGGAGGAGAGACCCAGTACTTC. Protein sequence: CASSLGGSGGETQYF.

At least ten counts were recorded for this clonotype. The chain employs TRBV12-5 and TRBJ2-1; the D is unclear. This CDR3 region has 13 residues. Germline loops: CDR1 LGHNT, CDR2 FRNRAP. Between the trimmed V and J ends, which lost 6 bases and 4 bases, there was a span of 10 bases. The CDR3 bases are TGTGCTAGTGGCTCCACAGAGTACAATGAGCAGTTCTTC. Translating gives CASGSTEYNEQFF.